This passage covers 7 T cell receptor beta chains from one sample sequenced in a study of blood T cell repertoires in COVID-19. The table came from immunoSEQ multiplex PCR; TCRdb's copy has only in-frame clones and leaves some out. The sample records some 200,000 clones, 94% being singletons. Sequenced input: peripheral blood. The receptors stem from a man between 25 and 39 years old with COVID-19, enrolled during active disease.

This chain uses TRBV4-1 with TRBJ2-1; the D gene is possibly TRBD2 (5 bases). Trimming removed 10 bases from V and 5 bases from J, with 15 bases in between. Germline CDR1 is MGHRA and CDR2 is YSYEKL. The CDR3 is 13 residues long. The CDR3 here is CATQGLGNNEQFF. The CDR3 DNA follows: TGCGCCACCCAAGGACTCGGCAACAATGAGCAGTTCTTC.

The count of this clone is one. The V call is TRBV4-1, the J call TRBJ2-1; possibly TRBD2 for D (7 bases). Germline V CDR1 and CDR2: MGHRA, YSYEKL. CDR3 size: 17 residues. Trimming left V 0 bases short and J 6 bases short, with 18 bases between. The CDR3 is CASSQDRGGGGANEQFF. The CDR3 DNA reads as TGCGCCAGCAGCCAAGATAGAGGGGGGGGTGGAGCCAATGAGCAGTTCTTC.

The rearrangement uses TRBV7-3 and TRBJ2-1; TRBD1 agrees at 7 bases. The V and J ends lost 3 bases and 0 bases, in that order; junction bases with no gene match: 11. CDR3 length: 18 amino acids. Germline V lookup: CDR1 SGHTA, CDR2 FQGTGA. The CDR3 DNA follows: TGTGCCAGCAGCTTGACCCTAGGGACAGCGAGCTCCTACAATGAGCAGTTCTTC. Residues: CASSLTLGTASSYNEQFF.

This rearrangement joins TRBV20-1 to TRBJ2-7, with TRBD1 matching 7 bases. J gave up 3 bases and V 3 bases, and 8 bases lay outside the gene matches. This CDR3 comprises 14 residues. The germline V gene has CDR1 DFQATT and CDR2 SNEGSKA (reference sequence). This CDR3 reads CSASTGETHYEQYF. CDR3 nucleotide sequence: TGCAGTGCTAGTACAGGGGAGACCCACTACGAGCAGTACTTC.

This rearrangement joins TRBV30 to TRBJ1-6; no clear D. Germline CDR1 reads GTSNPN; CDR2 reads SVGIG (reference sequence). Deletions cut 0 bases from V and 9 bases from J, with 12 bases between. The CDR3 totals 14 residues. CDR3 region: CAWSVLPSGSPLHF. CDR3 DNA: TGTGCCTGGAGTGTCTTACCCTCGGGTTCACCCCTCCACTTT. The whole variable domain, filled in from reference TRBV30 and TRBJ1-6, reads SQTIHQWPATLVQPVGSPLSLECTVEGTSNPNLYWYRQAAGRGLQLLFYSVGIGQISSEVPQNLSASRPQDRQFILSSKKLLLSDSGFYLCAWSVLPSGSPLHFGNGTRLTVT.

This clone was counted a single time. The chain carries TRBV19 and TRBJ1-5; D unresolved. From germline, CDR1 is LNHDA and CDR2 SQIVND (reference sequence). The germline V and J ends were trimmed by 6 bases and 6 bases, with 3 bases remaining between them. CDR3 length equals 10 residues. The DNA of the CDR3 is TGTGCCAGTAGGGCTCAGCCCCAGCATTTT. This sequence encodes CASRAQPQHF.

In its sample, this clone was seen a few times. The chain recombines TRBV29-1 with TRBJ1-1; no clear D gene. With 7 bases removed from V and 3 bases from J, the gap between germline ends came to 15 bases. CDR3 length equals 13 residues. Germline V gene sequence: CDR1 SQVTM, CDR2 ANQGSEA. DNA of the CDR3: TGCAGCGCCCCGACATTTTGGGACACTGAAGCTTTCTTT. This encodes CSAPTFWDTEAFF. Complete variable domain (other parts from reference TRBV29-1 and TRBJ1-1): SAVISQKPSRDICQRGTSLTIQCQVDSQVTMMFWYRQQPGQSLTLIATANQGSEATYESGFVIDKFPISRPNLTFSTLTVSNMSPEDSSIYLCSAPTFWDTEAFFGQGTRLTVV.